The 19 T cell receptor beta chains below were found in one sample sequenced in a study of T cell responses to AZD1222 COVID-19 vaccine. TCRdb's copy holds only in-frame clones and misses some; the assay was immunoSEQ multiplex PCR. Among about 94,000 clones listed, around 89% were seen once. The sequencing used peripheral blood, collected 28 days after the second AZD1222 dose. These receptors were obtained from an adult who received the AZD1222 COVID-19 vaccine.

The chain employs TRBV27 and TRBJ1-1; 7 bases line up with TRBD1. Trimming at V came to 4 bases and at J to 3 bases, leaving 8 bases not matched to a gene. Germline CDR1 and CDR2: MNHEY and SMNVEV (reference sequence). The CDR3 is made up of 15 amino acids. The CDR3 is CASSSLTGWDTEAFF. The CDR3 DNA follows: TGTGCCAGCAGTTCTCTGACAGGGTGGGACACTGAAGCTTTCTTT.

The chain joins TRBV4-1 to TRBJ2-1, with TRBD2 matching over 14 bases. Germline CDR1 reads MGHRA; CDR2 reads YSYEKL. CDR3 length equals 16 residues. V lost 0 bases and J lost 6; bases outside the gene matches: 1. The CDR3: CASSQEGLAGVNEQFF. The CDR3 nucleotides are TGCGCCAGCAGCCAAGAGGGACTAGCGGGGGTCAATGAGCAGTTCTTC.

This chain joins TRBV24-1 and TRBJ1-1; D ambiguous. The V and J ends lost 4 bases and 0 bases respectively, with 14 bases between them. CDR1 and CDR2 from the germline V gene are KGHDR and SFDVKD. The CDR3 is made up of 16 amino acids. CDR3 residues: CATSDAEGFLNTEAFF. DNA of the CDR3: TGTGCCACCAGTGACGCCGAAGGGTTCCTGAACACTGAAGCTTTCTTT.

This clone appeared a few times. The chain joins TRBV7-2 to TRBJ1-1; TRBD1 matches 8 bases. In germline, CDR1 is SGHTA, CDR2 FQGNSA. With V trimmed by 4 bases and J by 9 bases, 13 bases remained unmatched. The CDR3 spans 15 residues. The CDR3 coding sequence is TGTGCCAGCAGCTCTTTGACAGGGGTCCTCGACAAAGCTTTCTTT. Amino acid sequence: CASSSLTGVLDKAFF.

This clone came up a few times. V and J are TRBV19 and TRBJ1-2; TRBD1 agrees at 7 bases. The junction had 8 bases not matched to a gene; V was cut back by 0 bases and J by 7 bases. The CDR3 covers 15 residues. Germline V gives CDR1 LNHDA, CDR2 SQIVND (reference sequence). CDR3 sequence: CASSIEIKGAAGYTF. The CDR3 DNA sequence: TGTGCCAGTAGTATAGAGATTAAGGGGGCGGCTGGCTACACCTTC. Full variable domain (remainder filled in from reference TRBV19 and TRBJ1-2): DGGITQSPKYLFRKEGQNVTLSCEQNLNHDAMYWYRQDPGQGLRLIYYSQIVNDFQKGDIAEGYSVSREKKESFPLTVTSAQKNPTAFYLCASSIEIKGAAGYTFGSGTRLTVV.

The genes are TRBV5-8 and TRBJ1-2; 7 bases agree with TRBD1. Germline V gives CDR1 SGHTS, CDR2 YDEGEE. The CDR3 contains 14 residues. V lost 4 bases, J lost 9 bases, and 12 bases stayed unmatched. CDR3 amino acids: CASSTGDRPSRYTF. Written as DNA, the CDR3 is TGTGCCAGCAGCACAGGGGACCGCCCTTCTCGCTACACCTTC.

The rearrangement joins TRBV6-5 to TRBJ1-5; maybe TRBD1 (5 bases). This CDR3 contains 14 residues. Germline lookup yields CDR1 MNHEY and CDR2 SVGAGI. V was cut by 2 bases and J by 4 bases, with 9 bases left in between. The CDR3 sequence: CASSYRGSNQPQHF. CDR3 DNA sequence: TGTGCCAGCAGTTACAGGGGTAGTAATCAGCCCCAGCATTTT.

The rearrangement uses TRBV3-1 (or the pseudogene TRBV3-2) and TRBJ1-2; tentative D call: TRBD1 (6 bases). V was shortened by 0 bases and J by 2 bases, with 13 bases between the two germline ends. Germline V lookup: CDR1 LGHDT, CDR2 YNNKEL (reference sequence). This CDR3 contains 16 residues. The CDR3 bases are TGTGCCAGCAGCCAAGATCCCCGACAGGCCAACTATGGCTACACCTTC. Its protein is CASSQDPRQANYGYTF.

The chain has TRBV27 and TRBJ2-7; 10 bases map to TRBD2. Germline V gene sequence: CDR1 MNHEY, CDR2 SMNVEV (reference sequence). Trimming cost V 6 bases and J 4 bases; bases outside gene matches: 6. The CDR3 has 14 amino acids. The CDR3 DNA is TGTGCCAGCAGCCTTAGCGGGAGGCTGTACGAGCAGTACTTC. Translated, it gives CASSLSGRLYEQYF.

The chain recombines TRBV5-1 with TRBJ2-1; 8 bases fit TRBD1. The CDR3 runs 14 residues. After removal of 7 bases from V and 0 bases from J, the junction contained 3 bases not matched to a gene. Germline CDR1 SGHRS, CDR2 YFSETQ. CDR3 region: CASEGTGSYNEQFF. The CDR3 DNA is TGCGCCAGCGAGGGGACAGGCTCCTACAATGAGCAGTTCTTC.

The CDR3 loop is CASSVSGTGNYSPLHF. DNA for the CDR3: TGTGCCAGCAGCGTCTCCGGGACAGGGAATTATTCACCCCTCCACTTT. The J gene is TRBJ1-6, the V gene TRBV9, with TRBD1 matching 9 bases. The junction had 8 bases not matched to a gene; V was cut back by 2 bases and J by 8 bases. Per the germline V gene, CDR1 is SGDLS and CDR2 is YYNGEE. The CDR3 contains 16 residues.

CDR3 residues: CASSNTAYEQYF. The CDR3 region has the DNA TGTGCCAGCAGTAACACAGCCTACGAGCAGTACTTC. V gene TRBV28 combines with J gene TRBJ2-7; D ambiguous. The germline CDR1 and CDR2 sequences are MDHEN and SYDVKM. Trimming took off 5 bases at V and 2 bases at J, with 7 bases between the two ends. This CDR3 has 12 amino acids. Complete variable domain (other parts from reference TRBV28 and TRBJ2-7): DVKVTQSSRYLVKRTGEKVFLECVQDMDHENMFWYRQDPGLGLRLIYFSYDVKMKEKGDIPEGYSVSREKKERFSLILESASTNQTSMYLCASSNTAYEQYFGPGTRLTVT.

V is TRBV6-6 and J is TRBJ1-5; D remains unclear. The germline V gene encodes CDR1 MNHNY and CDR2 SVGAGI (reference sequence). This CDR3 is built from 15 residues. Between the trimmed V and J ends, which lost 6 bases and 1 base, there was a span of 13 bases. This CDR3 reads CASSSHGVSNQPQHF. In DNA form, the CDR3 reads TGTGCCAGCAGCTCCCACGGTGTAAGCAATCAGCCCCAGCATTTT.

This chain links TRBV28 with TRBJ1-2, with 8 positions matching TRBD1. Per germline, CDR1 MDHEN and CDR2 SYDVKM. Trimming took 6 bases from V and 8 from J; bases not matched to a gene: 8. The CDR3 is made up of 13 amino acids. The CDR3 reads CASSYRGVEGYTF. The DNA of the CDR3 is TGTGCCAGCAGCTACAGGGGGGTCGAAGGCTACACCTTC.

The chain uses TRBV25-1 and TRBJ1-5; unclear D gene. This CDR3 region has 16 residues. The V end was cut by 8 bases, the J end by 4 bases, with 21 bases between. Germline CDR1 and CDR2: MGHDK and SYGVNS. Here the CDR3 reads CASLPSGRERNQPQHF. CDR3 DNA: TGTGCCAGCCTACCCTCGGGGAGGGAGAGGAATCAGCCCCAGCATTTT.

V usage is TRBV14 and J usage is TRBJ2-6; 8 bases are a match to TRBD1. The CDR3 totals 18 residues. The germline CDR1 and CDR2 sequences are SGHDN and FVKESK. V trimming: 3 bases; J trimming: 0 bases; junction bases outside the gene matches: 7. The CDR3 reads CASSHWTGQSSGANVLTF. CDR3 coding DNA: TGTGCCAGCAGCCACTGGACAGGGCAGAGCTCTGGGGCCAACGTCCTGACTTTC.

The rearrangement joins TRBV6-2 or TRBV6-3 to TRBJ1-1; D is uncertain. From germline, CDR1 is MNHEY and CDR2 SVGEGT. The CDR3 has 15 amino acids. V lost 4 bases and J 3 bases, leaving 15 bases between the germline ends. CDR3 region: CASSLRRSGDTEAFF. The CDR3 DNA reads as TGTGCCAGCAGTTTGAGGCGGTCTGGGGACACTGAAGCTTTCTTT.

The chain employs TRBV6-2 or TRBV6-3 and TRBJ1-2; 8 bases are a match to TRBD1. V shed 7 bases and J 6 bases; nucleotides not matched to a gene: 10. The CDR3 is 14 residues long. In germline, CDR1 is MNHEY, CDR2 SVGEGT. The DNA of the CDR3 is TGTGCCAGCATCCCAATCGACAGGGGACATGGCTACACCTTC. Translating gives CASIPIDRGHGYTF.

The rearrangement joins TRBV7-2 to TRBJ1-1, with unresolved D. Germline-derived CDR1 and CDR2 are SGHTA and FQGNSA. V was pared by 4 bases and J by 1 base, with 13 bases between. There are 15 residues in the CDR3. The CDR3 protein is CASSSQVLGNTEAFF. As DNA, the CDR3 is TGTGCCAGCAGCTCCCAAGTCCTGGGGAACACTGAAGCTTTCTTT.